The clone carrying this T cell receptor beta chain was observed a single time. Antigen: not known. This sample is part of a study of cytomegalovirus exposure and HLA in healthy donors. Overall study results and limits: The authors listed some 160 TCR beta chains as cytomegalovirus-associated. Most sequenced TCRs were rare (though some public TCRs occurred in many donors).

This CDR3 is built from 19 residues. Germline V gene lookup returns CDR1 SGHRS and CDR2 YFSETQ. V trimming: 4 bases; J trimming: 6 bases; junction bases outside the gene matches: 18. The study drew the donors from its roughly 120-subject validation cohort, separate from the roughly 710-subject first cohort. This table comes from immunoSEQ multiplex PCR, and its TCRdb copy is limited to in-frame clones, with some not included. The profile shows more than 65,000 clones, 93% of them singletons. This clonotype was sampled from a man between 18 and 35 years old in good health and CMV-seronegative. Sequencing was performed on PBMCs. The rearrangement links TRBV5-1 to TRBJ2-7, with 14 bases lining up with TRBD2. DNA for the CDR3: TGCGCCAGCAGCCGACTAGCGGGGGGGCTTGACGGCCTCCGGGGCGAGCAGTACTTC. Its protein product is CASSRLAGGLDGLRGEQYF.